This is a list of T cell receptor beta chains from one sample in a study of blood T cell repertoires in COVID-19. Profiled with immunoSEQ multiplex PCR; TCRdb holds only in-frame clones, not every one. The sample lists approximately 280,000 clones, around 90% occurring once. Source material: peripheral blood. Receptors originate from a man in his late teens or twenties with active or convalescent COVID-19. CDR3s include the opening cysteine and the closing phenylalanine or tryptophan. A D gene is named only where the DNA matches it firmly. Size tells how often a clone was seen (once, few, many) or the class of an expanded clone, and some rows leave it out.

clone size	J gene	D gene	V gene	CDR3 protein	CDR3 DNA
.	TRBJ2-5	.	TRBV6-6	CASRNTQERETQYF	TGTGCCAGCAGAAATACACAGGAAAGAGAGACCCAGTACTTC
once	TRBJ2-3	TRBD2	TRBV6-4	CASSVSGGADTQYF	TGTGCCAGCAGTGTTAGCGGGGGGGCAGATACGCAGTATTTT
.	TRBJ1-5	.	TRBV5-5	CASSLDRLRYSNQPQHF	TGTGCCAGCAGCTTGGATCGGTTGAGATATAGCAATCAGCCCCAGCATTTT
once	TRBJ1-1	TRBD1	TRBV9	CASSGEQGSSTEAFF	TGTGCCAGCAGCGGGGAACAGGGGTCTAGCACTGAAGCTTTCTTT
.	TRBJ1-2	TRBD1	TRBV7-2	CASSPATGGGGYTF	TGTGCCAGCAGCCCGGCGACAGGGGGCGGTGGCTACACCTTC
.	TRBJ1-1	.	TRBV6-1	CASSETNEAFF	TGTGCCAGCAGTGAAACAAATGAAGCTTTCTTT
.	TRBJ1-1	.	TRBV10-3	CAIVGQLGVNTEAFF	TGTGCCATCGTAGGGCAGCTCGGGGTGAACACTGAAGCTTTCTTT
.	TRBJ1-1	TRBD1	TRBV19	CASSLLPGQTNEAFF	TGTGCCAGTAGTCTCCTACCGGGACAGACTAATGAAGCTTTCTTT
.	TRBJ2-1	.	TRBV11-2	CASSFFGSSAADEQFF	TGTGCCAGCAGCTTTTTCGGGTCTAGCGCTGCCGATGAGCAGTTCTTC
.	TRBJ2-2	.	TRBV25-1	CASSPPNMNTGELFF	TGTGCCAGCAGTCCTCCCAACATGAACACCGGGGAGCTGTTTTTT
.	TRBJ1-2	.	TRBV4-2	CASSRGRVNYGYTF	TGTGCCAGCAGCCGCGGGAGGGTTAACTATGGCTACACCTTC
.	TRBJ2-5	TRBD1	TRBV9	CASSAETGRQETQYF	TGTGCCAGCAGCGCTGAGACAGGGCGTCAGGAGACCCAGTACTTC
.	TRBJ2-5	.	TRBV4-1	CASSQIHSSETQYF	TGCGCCAGCAGCCAGATTCACAGCAGTGAGACCCAGTACTTC
.	TRBJ2-7	TRBD2	TRBV20-1	CSASSGSLYEQYF	TGCAGTGCTAGTAGCGGGTCGCTCTACGAGCAGTACTTC
.	TRBJ2-7	TRBD1	TRBV18	CASSPQGQGNTYEQYF	TGTGCCAGCTCACCACAGGGACAGGGCAATACCTACGAGCAGTACTTC
.	TRBJ2-5	TRBD1	TRBV5-1	CASSEDRGEETQYF	TGCGCCAGCAGCGAAGACAGGGGAGAAGAGACCCAGTACTTC
.	TRBJ2-6	.	TRBV7-5	CARSLEGGVGGANVLTF	TGTGCCAGAAGCTTAGAAGGAGGGGTCGGTGGGGCCAACGTCCTGACTTTC
.	TRBJ2-3	.	TRBV19	CASSTPGRGTDTQYF	TGTGCCAGTAGTACTCCGGGGAGGGGGACAGATACGCAGTATTTT
.	TRBJ1-1	.	TRBV2	CASRRTALNTEAFF	TGTGCCAGCAGAAGGACAGCTTTGAACACTGAAGCTTTCTTT
.	TRBJ2-3	TRBD1	TRBV4-1	CASSLPTGTGTDTQYF	TGCGCCAGCAGCCTACCTACCGGGACAGGTACAGATACGCAGTATTTT
once	TRBJ1-1	.	TRBV6-5	CASTTGLREAFF	TGTGCCAGCACTACAGGGCTCCGCGAAGCTTTCTTT
.	TRBJ2-7	TRBD2	TRBV6-5	CASNPSGGSSYEQYF	TGTGCCAGCAACCCAAGCGGGGGAAGCTCCTACGAGCAGTACTTC
.	TRBJ2-5	TRBD1	TRBV29-1	CSAKTPTGLETQYF	TGCAGCGCCAAGACTCCGACAGGGTTAGAGACCCAGTACTTC
many	TRBJ2-3	TRBD2	TRBV5-4	CASSVGLAGGPSDTQYF	TGTGCCAGCAGCGTGGGACTAGCGGGGGGGCCATCAGATACGCAGTATTTT
.	TRBJ2-3	TRBD2	TRBV28	CASSRLAGGPDTQYF	TGTGCCAGCAGCCGCCTAGCGGGGGGGCCTGATACGCAGTATTTT
.	TRBJ1-1	.	TRBV29-1	CSVERQGNTEAFF	TGCAGCGTTGAAAGGCAGGGAAACACTGAAGCTTTCTTT
.	TRBJ1-1	TRBD1	TRBV29-1	CSVEKRGRGIGTEAFF	TGCAGCGTTGAAAAGAGGGGCAGGGGGATAGGTACTGAAGCTTTCTTT
.	TRBJ1-1	.	TRBV7-9	CASSLSWTENTEAFF	TGTGCCAGCAGCTTATCCTGGACAGAGAACACTGAAGCTTTCTTT
.	TRBJ2-7	TRBD1	TRBV28	CASSLGGGGGTGGLYEQYF	TGTGCCAGCAGTTTAGGCGGCGGTGGTGGGACAGGGGGACTATACGAGCAGTACTTC